This T cell receptor beta chain stems from a study of cytomegalovirus exposure and HLA in healthy donors. On the study more broadly: Ancestry clustering placed around four fifths of a few hundred genotyped donors in the Caucasian-associated cluster.

Study-level points and caveats: Clonal expansion was found to be greater in HLA-associated TCR beta chains than in equally common others in a later analysis. The authors later linked a missense DCLRE1C variant to TCR beta V- and J-gene trimming.

This clone showed up just once. Its antigen remains unidentified. V lost 2 bases to trimming and J lost 1 base, with 18 bases between them. Germline V gene sequence: CDR1 MRHNA, CDR2 SNTAGT. CDR3 length: 19 residues. This PCR relied on a set of 60 Vbeta primers and 13 Jbeta primers. Repertoires were generated with immunoSEQ multiplex PCR, while TCRdb's copy carries only in-frame clones and drops some. The data show around 98,000 clones, around 76% seen once. The clonotype was recovered from a human donor in good health. The material sequenced was PBMCs. The V call is TRBV6-4, the J call TRBJ2-6, with D tentatively TRBD1 (6 bases). CDR3 amino acids: CASSDPEGDTLSGANVLTF. The DNA for the CDR3 is TGTGCCAGCAGTGACCCAGAGGGGGACACGCTATCTGGGGCCAACGTCCTGACTTTC.